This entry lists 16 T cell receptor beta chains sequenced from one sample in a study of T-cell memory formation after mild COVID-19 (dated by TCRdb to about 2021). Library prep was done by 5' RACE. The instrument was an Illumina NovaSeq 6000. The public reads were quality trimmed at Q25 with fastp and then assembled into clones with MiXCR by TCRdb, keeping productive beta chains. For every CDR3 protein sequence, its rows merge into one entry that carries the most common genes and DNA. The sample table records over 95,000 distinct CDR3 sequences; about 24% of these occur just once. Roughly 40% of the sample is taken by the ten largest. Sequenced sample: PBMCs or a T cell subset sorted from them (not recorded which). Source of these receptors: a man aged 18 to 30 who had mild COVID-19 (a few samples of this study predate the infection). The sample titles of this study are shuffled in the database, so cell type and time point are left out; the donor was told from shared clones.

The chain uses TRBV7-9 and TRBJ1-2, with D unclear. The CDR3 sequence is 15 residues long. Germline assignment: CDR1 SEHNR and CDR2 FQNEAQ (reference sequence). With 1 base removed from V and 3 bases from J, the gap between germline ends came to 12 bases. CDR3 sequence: CASSLEDFRHYGYTF. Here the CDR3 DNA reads TGTGCCAGCAGCTTAGAAGATTTCCGTCACTATGGCTACACCTTC.

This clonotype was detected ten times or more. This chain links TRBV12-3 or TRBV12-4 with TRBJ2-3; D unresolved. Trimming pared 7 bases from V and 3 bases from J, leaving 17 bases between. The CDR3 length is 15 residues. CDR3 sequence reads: CASTSDAQRTDTQYF. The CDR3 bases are TGTGCCAGCACCTCGGACGCCCAGAGGACAGATACGCAGTATTTT.

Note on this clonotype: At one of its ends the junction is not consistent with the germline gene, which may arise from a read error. The CDR3 DNA follows: TGTGCCAGCAGCGCCGGGGGGGAAGCGGGACCGTTTCAGTTATTC. Protein product: CASSAGGEAGPFQLF. This chain connects TRBV9 to TRBJ2-1, with 8 bases that match TRBD2. The CDR3 covers 15 residues. Germline CDR1 is SGDLS and CDR2 is YYNGEE.

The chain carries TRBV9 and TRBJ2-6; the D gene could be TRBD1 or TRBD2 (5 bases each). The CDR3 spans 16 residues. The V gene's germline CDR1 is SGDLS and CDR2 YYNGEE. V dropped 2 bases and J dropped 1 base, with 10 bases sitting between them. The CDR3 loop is CASSVLGTSGANVLTF. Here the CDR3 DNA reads TGTGCCAGCAGCGTGCTCGGGACGTCTGGGGCCAACGTCCTGACTTTC.

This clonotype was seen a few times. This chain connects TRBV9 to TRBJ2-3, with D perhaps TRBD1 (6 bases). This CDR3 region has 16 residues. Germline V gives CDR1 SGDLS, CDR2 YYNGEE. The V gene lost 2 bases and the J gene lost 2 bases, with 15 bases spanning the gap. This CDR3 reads CASSVLGTPSTDTQYF. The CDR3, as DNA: TGTGCCAGCAGCGTGCTCGGGACACCCTCCACAGATACGCAGTATTTT.

The CDR3, as DNA: TGCGCCAGCAGCCAAGATCCAGGCCCAGCCAAAAACATTCAGTACTTC. It translates to CASSQDPGPAKNIQYF. This rearrangement joins TRBV4-3 to TRBJ2-4; no definite D call. Germline V lookup: CDR1 LGHNA, CDR2 YSLEER. The CDR3 spans 16 residues. Trimming shortened V by 0 bases and J by 0 bases, and 9 bases separated the two germline ends.

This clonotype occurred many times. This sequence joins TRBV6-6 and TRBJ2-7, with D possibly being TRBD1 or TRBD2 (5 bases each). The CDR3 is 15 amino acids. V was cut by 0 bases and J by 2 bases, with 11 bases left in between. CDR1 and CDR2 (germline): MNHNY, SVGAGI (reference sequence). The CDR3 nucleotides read TGTGCCAGCAGTTACTCTAGTCAGGGACCCTACGAGCAGTACTTC. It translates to CASSYSSQGPYEQYF.

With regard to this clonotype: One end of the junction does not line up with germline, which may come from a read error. The CDR3 DNA is TGTGCCGGCAGCCCGCTCGGACAAACTCAAGAGACCCAGTACTTC. Its protein product is CAGSPLGQTQETQYF. The genes are TRBV5-5 and TRBJ2-5; D perhaps matches TRBD1 (5 bases). CDR1 is SGHKS and CDR2 is YYEKEE in the germline V gene (reference sequence). The CDR3 runs to 15 residues.

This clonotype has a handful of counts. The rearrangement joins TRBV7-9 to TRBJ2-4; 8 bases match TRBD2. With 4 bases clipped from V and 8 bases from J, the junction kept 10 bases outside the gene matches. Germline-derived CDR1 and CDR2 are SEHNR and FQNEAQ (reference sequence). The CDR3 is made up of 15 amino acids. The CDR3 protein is CASSWAGGALDIQYF. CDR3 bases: TGTGCCAGCAGCTGGGCCGGGGGGGCGTTGGACATTCAGTACTTC.

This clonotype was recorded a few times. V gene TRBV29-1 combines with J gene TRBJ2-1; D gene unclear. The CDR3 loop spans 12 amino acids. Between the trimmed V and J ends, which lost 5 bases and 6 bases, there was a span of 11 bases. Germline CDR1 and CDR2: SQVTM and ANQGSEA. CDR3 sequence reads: CSVTPTSNEQFF. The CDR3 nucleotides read TGCAGCGTTACCCCGACCTCCAATGAGCAGTTCTTC.

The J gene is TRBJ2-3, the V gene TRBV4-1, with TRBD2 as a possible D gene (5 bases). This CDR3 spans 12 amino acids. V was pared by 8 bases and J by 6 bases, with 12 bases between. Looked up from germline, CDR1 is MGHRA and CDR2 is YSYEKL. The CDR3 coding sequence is TGCGCCAGCGGGAGCGCCTCGGATACGCAGTATTTT. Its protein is CASGSASDTQYF.

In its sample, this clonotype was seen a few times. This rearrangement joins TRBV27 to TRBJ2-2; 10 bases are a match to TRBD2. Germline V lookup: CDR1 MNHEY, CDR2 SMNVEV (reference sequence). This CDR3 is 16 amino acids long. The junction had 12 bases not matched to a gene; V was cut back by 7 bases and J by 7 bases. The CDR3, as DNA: TGTGCCAGCACCACCGGGACTAGCGAATATGGCGGGGAGCTGTTTTTT. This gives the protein CASTTGTSEYGGELFF.

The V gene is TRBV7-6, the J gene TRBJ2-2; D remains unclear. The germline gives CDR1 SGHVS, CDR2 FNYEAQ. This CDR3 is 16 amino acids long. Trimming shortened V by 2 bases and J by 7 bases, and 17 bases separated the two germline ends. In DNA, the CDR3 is TGTGCCAGCAGCTTAATACGGCCAGACCTCGTCGGGGAGCTGTTTTTT. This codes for CASSLIRPDLVGELFF. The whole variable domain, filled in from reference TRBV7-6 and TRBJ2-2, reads GAGVSQSPRYKVTKRGQDVALRCDPISGHVSLYWYRQALGQGPEFLTYFNYEAQQDKSGLPNDRFSAERPEGSISTLTIQRTEQRDSAMYRCASSLIRPDLVGELFFGEGSRLTVL.

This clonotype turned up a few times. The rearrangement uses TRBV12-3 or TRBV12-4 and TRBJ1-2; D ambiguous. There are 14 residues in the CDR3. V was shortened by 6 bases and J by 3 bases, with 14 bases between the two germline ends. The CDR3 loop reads CASRPSGYDYGYTF. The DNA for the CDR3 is TGTGCCAGCAGACCTTCGGGGTATGACTATGGCTACACCTTC.

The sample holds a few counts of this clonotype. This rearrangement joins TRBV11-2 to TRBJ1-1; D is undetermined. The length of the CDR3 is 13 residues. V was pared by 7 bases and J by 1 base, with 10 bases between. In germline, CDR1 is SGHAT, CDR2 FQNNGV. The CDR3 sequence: CASTPTGNTEAFF. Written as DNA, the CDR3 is TGTGCCAGCACCCCGACGGGGAACACTGAAGCTTTCTTT.

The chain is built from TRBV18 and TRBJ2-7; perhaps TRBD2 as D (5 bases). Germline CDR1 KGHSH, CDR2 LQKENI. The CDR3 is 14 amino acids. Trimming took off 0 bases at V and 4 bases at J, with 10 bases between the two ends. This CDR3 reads CASSPPGRGYEQYV. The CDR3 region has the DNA TGTGCCAGCTCACCACCCGGTCGAGGGTACGAGCAGTACGTC.